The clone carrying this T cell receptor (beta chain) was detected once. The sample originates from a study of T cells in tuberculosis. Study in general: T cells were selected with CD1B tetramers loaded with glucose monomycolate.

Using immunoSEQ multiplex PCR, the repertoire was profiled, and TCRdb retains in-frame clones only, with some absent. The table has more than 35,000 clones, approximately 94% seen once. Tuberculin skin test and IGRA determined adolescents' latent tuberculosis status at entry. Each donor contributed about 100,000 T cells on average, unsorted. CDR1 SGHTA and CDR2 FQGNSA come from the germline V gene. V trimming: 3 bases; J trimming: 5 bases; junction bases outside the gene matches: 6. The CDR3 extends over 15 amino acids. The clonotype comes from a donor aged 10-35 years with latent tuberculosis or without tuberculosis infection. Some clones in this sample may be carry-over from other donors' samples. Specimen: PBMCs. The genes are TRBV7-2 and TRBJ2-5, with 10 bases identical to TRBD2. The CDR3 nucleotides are TGTGCCAGCAGCTTTACTAGCGGGGACGGGGAGACCCAGTACTTC. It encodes CASSFTSGDGETQYF.